Shown below are 31 T cell receptor beta chains from a single sample sequenced in a study of T cells after yellow fever vaccination (dated by TCRdb to the late 2010s). Library prep was done by 5' RACE. The reads were generated on an Illumina HiSeq 2500. The public reads were run again by TCRdb, first through fastp at Q25 and then through MiXCR, and only productive beta chains were kept. Duplicate CDR3 protein sequences are folded into a single record with the most common DNA and genes. This sample is represented by roughly 500,000 distinct CDR3 sequences; about 19% of them were singletons. The top ten constitute 13% to 15% of the sample. The sample's treatment or condition label, decoded: live attenuated yellow fever vaccine strain. The input for sequencing was PBMCs, taken 15 days after the yellow fever booster vaccination. The receptors here all came from a man between 25 and 39 years old who received the YFV17D yellow fever vaccine.

The chain combines TRBV7-9 with TRBJ2-6; D possibly uses TRBD1 or TRBD2 (5 bases each). The germline V gene encodes CDR1 SEHNR and CDR2 FQNEAQ (reference sequence). Trimming took off 0 bases at V and 2 bases at J, with 8 bases between the two ends. There are 16 residues in the CDR3. CDR3 nucleotides: TGTGCCAGCAGCTTAGCGTCGGGGCCTGGGGCCAACGTCCTGACTTTC. Its protein product is CASSLASGPGANVLTF.

The rearrangement joins TRBV5-1 to TRBJ2-1; 8 nucleotides agree with TRBD1. There are 12 residues in the CDR3. Germline CDR1 reads SGHRS; CDR2 reads YFSETQ. V was clipped by 5 bases and J by 9 bases; unmatched bases: 4. The CDR3 sequence is CASSSTGVEQFF. The CDR3 bases are TGCGCCAGCAGTTCGACAGGGGTTGAGCAGTTCTTC.

V usage is TRBV19 and J usage is TRBJ2-2; weak D call: TRBD2 (6 bases). CDR3 length: 15 amino acids. The germline V gene encodes CDR1 LNHDA and CDR2 SQIVND (reference sequence). The V end lost 6 bases, the J end lost 5 bases, and 16 bases lay between the germline ends. The CDR3 spells CASRPGGARTGELFF. The CDR3 bases are TGTGCCAGTAGACCCGGGGGAGCGCGGACCGGGGAGCTGTTTTTT.

The chain combines TRBV6-2 or TRBV6-3 with TRBJ1-1; no reliable D call. The germline gives CDR1 MNHEY, CDR2 SVGEGT. This CDR3 contains 16 residues. V was shortened by 5 bases and J by 1 base, with 17 bases between the two germline ends. The chain's CDR3 is CASSNAEGVRNTEAFF. The CDR3 DNA reads TGTGCCAGCAGTAACGCAGAGGGAGTTCGGAACACTGAAGCTTTCTTT.

The table lists this clonotype with many counts. The chain recombines TRBV7-7 with TRBJ2-5; D is ambiguous. This CDR3 region has 14 residues. Trimming took 1 base from V and 2 from J, leaving 8 bases between them. In germline, CDR1 is SSHAT, CDR2 FNYEAQ (reference sequence). DNA for the CDR3: TGTGCCAGCAGCTTAGTTGGAAAACAAGAGACCCAGTACTTC. This gives the protein CASSLVGKQETQYF.

This CDR3 is CSVEGLAGIFYNEQFF. The CDR3 nucleotides read TGCAGCGTTGAGGGACTAGCGGGCATTTTCTACAATGAGCAGTTCTTC. The J gene is TRBJ2-1, the V gene TRBV29-1; 12 bases line up with TRBD2. CDR1 is SQVTM, CDR2 ANQGSEA, per germline. This CDR3 contains 16 residues. With V trimmed by 3 bases and J by 3 bases, 6 bases remained unmatched.

In this sample, this clonotype turned up a few times. The chain recombines TRBV4-1 with TRBJ2-5; D uncertain. This CDR3 spans 16 amino acids. Trimming cost V 0 bases and J 0 bases, with 11 bases left between them. Germline values: CDR1 MGHRA, CDR2 YSYEKL. The CDR3 DNA sequence: TGCGCCAGCAGCCAAGATCAAGTATTGTACCAAGAGACCCAGTACTTC. Its translation is CASSQDQVLYQETQYF.

This clonotype turned up a few times. The J gene is TRBJ2-7, the V gene TRBV5-1; D may be TRBD2 (5 bases). Trimming removed 0 bases at V and 2 bases at J, with 12 bases between. Germline V CDR1 and CDR2: SGHRS, YFSETQ. The CDR3 is 15 residues long. This CDR3 reads CASSLDGSATYEQYF. CDR3 bases: TGCGCCAGCAGCTTGGATGGGAGCGCTACCTACGAGCAGTACTTC. Looking up the rest from reference TRBV5-1 and TRBJ2-7 gives the full variable domain: KAGVTQTPRYLIKTRGQQVTLSCSPISGHRSVSWYQQTPGQGLQFLFEYFSETQRNKGNFPGRFSGRQFSNSRSEMNVSTLELGDSALYLCASSLDGSATYEQYFGPGTRLTVT.

This clonotype was counted only a few times. The chain uses TRBV29-1 and TRBJ2-5; 7 bases line up with TRBD2. CDR1 and CDR2 (germline): SQVTM, ANQGSEA. The CDR3 totals 13 residues. V trimming: 6 bases; J trimming: 2 bases; junction bases outside the gene matches: 6. CDR3 nucleotides: TGCAGCGTCATCCCGGGGGGTCAAGAGACCCAGTACTTC. It specifies CSVIPGGQETQYF.

The CDR3: CASSLTAGGGELFF. In DNA form, the CDR3 reads TGCGCCAGCAGCCTCACGGCGGGGGGCGGGGAGCTGTTTTTT. The chain recombines TRBV5-1 with TRBJ2-2, with TRBD2 matching over 8 bases. Germline values: CDR1 SGHRS, CDR2 YFSETQ. This CDR3 region has 14 residues. The trim removed 4 bases at V and 7 bases at J, leaving 6 bases unmatched.

This chain connects TRBV18 to TRBJ2-7; 8 bases agree with TRBD1. Germline V gene data show CDR1 as KGHSH and CDR2 as LQKENI. The CDR3 loop spans 14 amino acids. The trim removed 4 bases at V and 6 bases at J, leaving 8 bases unmatched. In DNA, the CDR3 is TGTGCCAGCTCACAGGACAGGGTCTTCTCCGAGCAGTACTTC. It encodes CASSQDRVFSEQYF.

The J gene is TRBJ2-1, the V gene TRBV5-1; D gene unclear. The CDR3 runs to 15 residues. The V end was cut by 2 bases, the J end by 5 bases, with 14 bases between. Germline V gives CDR1 SGHRS, CDR2 YFSETQ. Here the CDR3 DNA reads TGCGCCAGCAGCTTTTATCTGGGTCCTGACAATGAGCAGTTCTTC. Protein: CASSFYLGPDNEQFF.

The chain uses TRBV7-3 and TRBJ2-7; D possibly corresponds to TRBD2 (6 bases). Germline V gene sequence: CDR1 SGHTA, CDR2 FQGTGA. The CDR3 is 19 amino acids. Trimming took off 5 bases at V and 2 bases at J, with 28 bases between the two ends. CDR3 DNA: TGTGCCAGCAGCCTTGGGGGAGGAGGGGCGAGACCCGAAGCCTACGAGCAGTACTTC. It is translated as CASSLGGGGARPEAYEQYF.

The chain uses TRBV20-1 and TRBJ2-7; 7 positions match TRBD2. V shed 3 bases, J shed 5 bases, and the junction held 13 bases outside the gene matches. Germline V CDR1 and CDR2: DFQATT, SNEGSKA (reference sequence). CDR3 length equals 15 residues. CDR3 sequence reads: CSARRAGVSKDEQYF. In DNA form, the CDR3 reads TGCAGTGCTAGGCGCGCGGGAGTAAGTAAGGACGAGCAGTACTTC.

The chain links TRBV4-3 to TRBJ2-2; the match to TRBD2 covers 10 bases. Germline lookup yields CDR1 LGHNA and CDR2 YSLEER. V lost 0 bases to trimming and J lost 6 bases; unmatched junction nucleotides: 4. The length of the CDR3 is 16 residues. CDR3 residues: CASSQDQAGGSGELFF. The CDR3 DNA is TGCGCCAGCAGCCAAGATCAAGCGGGAGGGTCCGGGGAGCTGTTTTTT.

This clonotype was seen a few times. The chain joins TRBV7-2 to TRBJ2-7, with 10 bases matching TRBD2. Germline V gene lookup returns CDR1 SGHTA and CDR2 FQGNSA. V gave up 6 bases and J gave up 4 bases; unmatched junction bases: 9. This CDR3 spans 15 amino acids. The CDR3 coding sequence is TGTGCCAGCAGTTTATCGTCTAGCGGGAGTTACGAGCAGTACTTC. Protein product: CASSLSSSGSYEQYF.

The gene calls are TRBV5-1 and TRBJ2-5; maybe TRBD1 (6 bases). CDR3 size: 14 residues. V lost 1 base, J lost 4 bases, and 11 bases lay in between. The V gene's germline CDR1 is SGHRS and CDR2 YFSETQ. CDR3 bases: TGCGCCAGCAGCTTGCAAAACAGGGCAGAGACCCAGTACTTC. Translated, it gives CASSLQNRAETQYF.

This clonotype was seen a handful of times. The V gene is TRBV20-1, the J gene TRBJ2-7; D unresolved. The ends were cut back, 3 bases at V and 3 bases at J, with 9 bases in the middle. From germline, CDR1 is DFQATT and CDR2 SNEGSKA (reference sequence). The CDR3 is made up of 12 amino acids. CDR3 DNA: TGCAGTGCTAGGGTCAATATCTACGAGCAGTACTTC. It specifies CSARVNIYEQYF.

This clonotype was seen repeatedly, ten times or more. This chain links TRBV11-2 with TRBJ2-5, with 7 bases aligning to TRBD1. Germline loops: CDR1 SGHAT, CDR2 FQNNGV. The J segment lost 3 bases and the V segment lost 3 bases, leaving 4 bases of the junction unmatched. This CDR3 comprises 14 residues. CDR3 residues: CASSFPGQKETQYF. For the CDR3, the DNA is TGTGCCAGCAGCTTCCCGGGACAGAAAGAGACCCAGTACTTC.

In this sample, this clonotype turned up a few times. V and J are TRBV20-1 and TRBJ2-7; 8 bases fit TRBD1. There are 14 residues in the CDR3. V was clipped by 5 bases and J by 2 bases; unmatched bases: 8. Germline-derived CDR1 and CDR2 are DFQATT and SNEGSKA (reference sequence). The CDR3 DNA sequence: TGCAGTGCTCAGGACAGGGCGAGGACCTACGAGCAGTACTTC. This encodes CSAQDRARTYEQYF.

This clonotype turned up a few times. V usage is TRBV10-3 and J usage is TRBJ2-5; the D gene is possibly TRBD2 (6 bases). Looked up from germline, CDR1 is ENHRY and CDR2 is SYGVKD. CDR3 length: 16 amino acids. V was pared by 2 bases and J by 5 bases, with 18 bases between. The CDR3 region is CAISELPLRDGETQYF. CDR3 nucleotides: TGTGCCATCAGTGAGCTCCCGCTGCGGGATGGCGAGACCCAGTACTTC.

This chain uses TRBV7-9 with TRBJ1-5; 9 bases match TRBD1. The ends lost 4 bases at V and 6 bases at J; junction bases unmatched: 7. The CDR3 length is 15 residues. The germline gives CDR1 SEHNR, CDR2 FQNEAQ (reference sequence). The CDR3 loop reads CASSWTGAAGQPQHF. CDR3 in DNA: TGTGCCAGCAGCTGGACAGGGGCGGCGGGTCAGCCCCAGCATTTT.

The chain has TRBV5-1 and TRBJ1-1; 7 bases fit TRBD1. Germline V gene sequence: CDR1 SGHRS, CDR2 YFSETQ. Trimming removed 3 bases from V and 0 bases from J; junction bases left unmatched: 8. This CDR3 comprises 16 residues. In nucleotides, the CDR3 is TGCGCCAGCAGCTCGCCACAGGGGCCAATGAACACTGAAGCTTTCTTT. Translated: CASSSPQGPMNTEAFF. The whole variable domain, filled in from reference TRBV5-1 and TRBJ1-1, reads KAGVTQTPRYLIKTRGQQVTLSCSPISGHRSVSWYQQTPGQGLQFLFEYFSETQRNKGNFPGRFSGRQFSNSRSEMNVSTLELGDSALYLCASSSPQGPMNTEAFFGQGTRLTVV.

J is TRBJ2-1 and V is TRBV5-6; D possibly corresponds to TRBD1 (6 bases). V lost 1 base and J 0 bases, leaving 14 bases between the germline ends. CDR1 and CDR2 (germline): SGHDT, YYEEEE. The CDR3 contains 17 residues. DNA of the CDR3: TGTGCCAGCAGCTTGAAGGGACACCCTGGCTCCTACAATGAGCAGTTCTTC. Translating gives CASSLKGHPGSYNEQFF.

This clonotype was recorded a few times. The V call is TRBV6-1, the J call TRBJ1-5; D remains unclear. This CDR3 has 13 residues. From germline, CDR1 is MNHNS and CDR2 SASEGT. V was cut by 2 bases and J by 7 bases, with 9 bases left in between. The CDR3 DNA is TGTGCCAGCAGTGAACAGGAACGGCAGCCCCAGCATTTT. Its translation: CASSEQERQPQHF.

The sample holds a few counts of this clonotype. The CDR3 bases are TGCAGCGTTGTTGAGGGCCAGGTTCCAGATACGCAGTATTTT. Its protein is CSVVEGQVPDTQYF. This rearrangement joins TRBV29-1 to TRBJ2-3, with a weak D call TRBD2 (5 bases). This CDR3 region has 14 residues. The germline V gene has CDR1 SQVTM and CDR2 ANQGSEA. The V end was cut by 4 bases, the J end by 4 bases, with 15 bases between.

This clonotype was counted a few times. This chain connects TRBV12-3 or TRBV12-4 to TRBJ2-7; D is ambiguous. Trimming took off 1 base at V and 11 bases at J, with 12 bases between the two ends. The CDR3 runs to 12 residues. CDR3 protein: CASSLVGDLEYF. The CDR3 DNA reads as TGTGCCAGCAGTTTAGTCGGAGACTTAGAGTACTTC.

This clonotype has only a few counts. The chain combines TRBV9 with TRBJ2-2; 7 bases agree with TRBD2. Germline-derived CDR1 and CDR2 are SGDLS and YYNGEE. CDR3 length: 16 amino acids. The J segment lost 3 bases and the V segment lost 0 bases, leaving 5 bases of the junction unmatched. The chain's CDR3 is CASSVEPSGDTGELFF. The CDR3 nucleotides read TGTGCCAGCAGCGTAGAGCCTAGCGGAGACACCGGGGAGCTGTTTTTT.

This clonotype was counted ten times or more. The chain uses TRBV5-6 and TRBJ2-1, with D maybe TRBD1 (5 bases). The CDR3 has 14 residues. V gave up 0 bases and J gave up 4 bases, with 8 bases separating them. In germline, CDR1 is SGHDT, CDR2 YYEEEE. CDR3 sequence (DNA): TGTGCCAGCAGCTTGGGACAGTATTACAATGAGCAGTTCTTC. Residues: CASSLGQYYNEQFF.

V gene TRBV9 combines with J gene TRBJ2-2, with 7 bases identical to TRBD2. The trim removed 3 bases at V and 4 bases at J, leaving 3 bases unmatched. This CDR3 contains 14 residues. The germline V gene encodes CDR1 SGDLS and CDR2 YYNGEE. DNA for the CDR3: TGTGCCAGCAGCGCGGGAGGCAGCACCGGGGAGCTGTTTTTT. It codes for CASSAGGSTGELFF. The entire variable domain, with the rest obtained from reference TRBV9 and TRBJ2-2, is as follows: DSGVTQTPKHLITATGQRVTLRCSPRSGDLSVYWYQQSLDQGLQFLIQYYNGEERAKGNILERFSAQQFPDLHSELNLSSLELGDSALYFCASSAGGSTGELFFGEGSRLTVL.

V gene TRBV5-1 combines with J gene TRBJ1-4, with a weak D call TRBD1 (5 bases). The CDR3 length is 13 residues. The ends were cut back, 0 bases at V and 11 bases at J, with 11 bases in the middle. From germline, CDR1 is SGHRS and CDR2 YFSETQ. The CDR3 bases are TGCGCCAGCAGCTTGGGACAGTCCGACAAACTGTTTTTT. Its protein is CASSLGQSDKLFF.